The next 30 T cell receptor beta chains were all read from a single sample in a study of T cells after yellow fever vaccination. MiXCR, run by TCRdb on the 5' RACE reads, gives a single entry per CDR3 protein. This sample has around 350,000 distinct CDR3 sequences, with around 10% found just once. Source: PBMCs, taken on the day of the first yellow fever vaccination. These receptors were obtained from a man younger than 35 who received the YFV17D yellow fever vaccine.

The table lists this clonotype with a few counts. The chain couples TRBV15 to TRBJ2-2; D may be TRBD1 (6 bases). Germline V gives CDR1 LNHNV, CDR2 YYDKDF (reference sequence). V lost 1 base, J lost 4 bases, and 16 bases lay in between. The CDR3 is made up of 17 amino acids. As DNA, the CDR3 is TGTGCCACCAGCAGAGGGGGGCAGGTCGTGTTCACCGGGGAGCTGTTTTTT. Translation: CATSRGGQVVFTGELFF. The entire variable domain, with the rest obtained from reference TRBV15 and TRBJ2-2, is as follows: DAMVIQNPRYQVTQFGKPVTLSCSQTLNHNVMYWYQQKSSQAPKLLFHYYDKDFNNEADTPDNFQSRRPNTSFCFLDIRSPGLGDTAMYLCATSRGGQVVFTGELFFGEGSRLTVL.

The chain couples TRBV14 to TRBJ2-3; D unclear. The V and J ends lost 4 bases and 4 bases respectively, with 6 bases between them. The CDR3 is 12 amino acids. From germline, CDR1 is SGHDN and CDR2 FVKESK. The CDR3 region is CASSRFPDTQYF. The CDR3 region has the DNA TGTGCCAGCAGCCGGTTCCCAGATACGCAGTATTTT.

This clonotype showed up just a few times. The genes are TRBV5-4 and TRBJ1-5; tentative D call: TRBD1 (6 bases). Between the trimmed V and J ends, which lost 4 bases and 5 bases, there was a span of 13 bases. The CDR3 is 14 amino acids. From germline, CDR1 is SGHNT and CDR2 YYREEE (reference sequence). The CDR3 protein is CASSARDTHQPQHF. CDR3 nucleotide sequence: TGTGCCAGCAGCGCCCGGGACACCCATCAGCCCCAGCATTTT.

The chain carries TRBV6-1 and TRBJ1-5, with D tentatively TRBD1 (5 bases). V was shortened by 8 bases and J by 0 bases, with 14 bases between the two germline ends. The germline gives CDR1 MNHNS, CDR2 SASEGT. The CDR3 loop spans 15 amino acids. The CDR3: CASVGQEHSNQPQHF. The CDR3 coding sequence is TGTGCCAGCGTGGGGCAGGAACATAGCAATCAGCCCCAGCATTTT.

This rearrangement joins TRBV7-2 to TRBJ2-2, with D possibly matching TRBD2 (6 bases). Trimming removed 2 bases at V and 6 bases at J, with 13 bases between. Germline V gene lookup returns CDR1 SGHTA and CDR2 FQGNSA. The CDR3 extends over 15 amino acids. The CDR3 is CASSLSSGHAGELFF. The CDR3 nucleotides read TGTGCCAGCAGCTTAAGTAGCGGCCACGCCGGGGAGCTGTTTTTT.

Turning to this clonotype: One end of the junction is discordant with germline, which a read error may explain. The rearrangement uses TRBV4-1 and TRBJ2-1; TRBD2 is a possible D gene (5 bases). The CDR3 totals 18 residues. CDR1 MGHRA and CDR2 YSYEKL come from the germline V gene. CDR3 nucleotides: TGTGCCAGCGGCTCCGGGCGCTCAAGACTCTCTTCCTACAATGAGCAGTTCTTC. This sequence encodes CASGSGRSRLSSYNEQFF.

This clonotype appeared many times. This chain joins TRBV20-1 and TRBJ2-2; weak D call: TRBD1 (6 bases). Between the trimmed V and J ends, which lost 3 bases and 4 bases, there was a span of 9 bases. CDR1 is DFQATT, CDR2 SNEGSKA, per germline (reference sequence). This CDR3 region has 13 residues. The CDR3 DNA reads TGCAGTGCTAGCCTCAGGGGCACCGGGGAGCTGTTTTTT. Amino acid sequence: CSASLRGTGELFF.

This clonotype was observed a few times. The CDR3 spells CASSLGLWADGRDTQYF. The CDR3 bases are TGTGCCAGCAGTTTAGGGCTTTGGGCGGATGGGAGGGATACGCAGTATTTT. This chain joins TRBV12-3 or TRBV12-4 and TRBJ2-3; a weak D match, TRBD2 (6 bases). The CDR3 covers 17 residues. V was cut by 1 base and J by 6 bases, with 20 bases left in between.

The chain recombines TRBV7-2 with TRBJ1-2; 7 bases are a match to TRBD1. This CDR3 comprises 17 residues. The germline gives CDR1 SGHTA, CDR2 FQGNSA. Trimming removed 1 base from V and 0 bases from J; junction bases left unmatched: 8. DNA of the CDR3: TGTGCCAGCAGCTTAGTACAGACAGGGAGAGCTAACTATGGCTACACCTTC. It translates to CASSLVQTGRANYGYTF. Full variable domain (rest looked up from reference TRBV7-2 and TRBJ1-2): GAGVSQSPSNKVTEKGKDVELRCDPISGHTALYWYRQSLGQGLEFLIYFQGNSAPDKSGLPSDRFSAERTGGSVSTLTIQRTQQEDSAVYLCASSLVQTGRANYGYTFGSGTRLTVV.

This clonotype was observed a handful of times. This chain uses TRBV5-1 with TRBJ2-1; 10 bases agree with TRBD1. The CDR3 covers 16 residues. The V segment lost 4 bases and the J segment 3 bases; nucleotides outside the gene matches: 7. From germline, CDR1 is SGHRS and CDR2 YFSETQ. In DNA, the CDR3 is TGCGCCAGCAGCCCGGGACAGGGGAACTTCTACAATGAGCAGTTCTTC. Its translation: CASSPGQGNFYNEQFF.

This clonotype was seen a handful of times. CDR3 sequence reads: CASREGFSTGELFF. The CDR3 DNA sequence: TGTGCCAGCAGAGAGGGGTTTTCCACCGGGGAGCTGTTTTTT. The chain couples TRBV7-3 to TRBJ2-2, with D perhaps matching TRBD1 or TRBD2 (5 bases each). The CDR3 has 14 amino acids. V was pared by 6 bases and J by 4 bases, with 12 bases between. The germline gives CDR1 SGHTA, CDR2 FQGTGA.

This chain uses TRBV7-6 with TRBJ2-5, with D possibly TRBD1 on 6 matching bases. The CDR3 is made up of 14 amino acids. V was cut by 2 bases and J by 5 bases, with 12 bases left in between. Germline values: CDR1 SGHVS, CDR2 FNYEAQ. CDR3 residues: CASSLLETGETQYF. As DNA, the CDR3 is TGTGCCAGCAGCTTACTCGAGACAGGCGAGACCCAGTACTTC.

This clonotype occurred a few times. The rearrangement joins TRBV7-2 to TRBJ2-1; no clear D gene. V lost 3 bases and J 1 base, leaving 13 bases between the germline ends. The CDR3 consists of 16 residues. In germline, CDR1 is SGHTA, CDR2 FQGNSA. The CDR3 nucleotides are TGTGCCAGCAGCTTGAGCCCTTCCAGGTCCTACAATGAGCAGTTCTTC. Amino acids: CASSLSPSRSYNEQFF.

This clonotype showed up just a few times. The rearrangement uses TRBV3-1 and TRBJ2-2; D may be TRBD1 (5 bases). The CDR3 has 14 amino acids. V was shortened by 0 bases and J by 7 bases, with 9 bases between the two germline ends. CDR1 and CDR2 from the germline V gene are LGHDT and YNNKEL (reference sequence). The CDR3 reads CASSQEGPLGELFF. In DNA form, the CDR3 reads TGTGCCAGCAGCCAAGAGGGGCCGCTCGGGGAGCTGTTTTTT.

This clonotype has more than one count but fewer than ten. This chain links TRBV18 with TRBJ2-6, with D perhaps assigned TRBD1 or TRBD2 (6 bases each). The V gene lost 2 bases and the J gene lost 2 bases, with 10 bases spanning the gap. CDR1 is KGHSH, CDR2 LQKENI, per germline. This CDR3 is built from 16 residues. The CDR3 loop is CASSPARGAGANVLTF. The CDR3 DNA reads TGTGCCAGCTCACCAGCGAGGGGGGCTGGGGCCAACGTCCTGACTTTC.

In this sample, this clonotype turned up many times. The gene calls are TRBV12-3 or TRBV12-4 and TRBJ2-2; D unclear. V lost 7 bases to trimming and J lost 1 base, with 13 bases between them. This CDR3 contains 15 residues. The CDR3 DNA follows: TGTGCCAGCACCTCCCGGGCCCTGAACACCGGGGAGCTGTTTTTT. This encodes CASTSRALNTGELFF.

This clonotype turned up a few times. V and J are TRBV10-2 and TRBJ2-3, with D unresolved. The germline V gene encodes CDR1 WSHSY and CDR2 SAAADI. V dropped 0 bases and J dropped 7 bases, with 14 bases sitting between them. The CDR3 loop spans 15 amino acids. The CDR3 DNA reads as TGCGCCAGCAGTGAGTCGACCGGTTATTCTTATACGCAGTATTTT. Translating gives CASSESTGYSYTQYF.

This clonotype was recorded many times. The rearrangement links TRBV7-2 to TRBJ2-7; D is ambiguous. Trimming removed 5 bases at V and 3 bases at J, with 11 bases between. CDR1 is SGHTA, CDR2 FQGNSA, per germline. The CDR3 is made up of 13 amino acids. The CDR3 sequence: CASSLPWVYEQYF. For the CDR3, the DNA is TGTGCCAGCAGCCTCCCCTGGGTCTACGAGCAGTACTTC. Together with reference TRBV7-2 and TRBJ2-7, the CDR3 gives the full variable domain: GAGVSQSPSNKVTEKGKDVELRCDPISGHTALYWYRQSLGQGLEFLIYFQGNSAPDKSGLPSDRFSAERTGGSVSTLTIQRTQQEDSAVYLCASSLPWVYEQYFGPGTRLTVT.

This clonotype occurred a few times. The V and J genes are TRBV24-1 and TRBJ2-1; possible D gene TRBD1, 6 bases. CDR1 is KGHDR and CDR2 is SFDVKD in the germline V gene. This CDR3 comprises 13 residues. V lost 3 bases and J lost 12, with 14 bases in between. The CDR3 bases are TGTGCCACCAGTGATCCTTTTGGGGGCGTGCAGTTCTTC. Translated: CATSDPFGGVQFF.

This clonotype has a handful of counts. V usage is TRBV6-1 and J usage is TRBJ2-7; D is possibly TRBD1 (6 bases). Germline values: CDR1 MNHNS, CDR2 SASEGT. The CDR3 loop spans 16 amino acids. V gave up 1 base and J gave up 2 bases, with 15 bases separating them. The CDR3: CASSEVGRGHPYEQYV. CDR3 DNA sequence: TGTGCCAGCAGTGAAGTAGGCAGGGGTCATCCCTACGAGCAGTACGTC.

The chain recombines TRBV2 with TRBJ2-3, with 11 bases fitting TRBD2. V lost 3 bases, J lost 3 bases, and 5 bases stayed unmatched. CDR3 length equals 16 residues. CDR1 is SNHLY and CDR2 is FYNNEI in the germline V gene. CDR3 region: CASSETTSGETDTQYF. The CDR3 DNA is TGTGCCAGCAGTGAGACGACTAGCGGGGAAACAGATACGCAGTATTTT.

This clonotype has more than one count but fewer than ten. As DNA, the CDR3 is TGTGCCAGCACCGGACTAGCGGGGGTGCACGAGCAGTACTTC. This codes for CASTGLAGVHEQYF. The chain is built from TRBV7-2 and TRBJ2-7, with 13 bases matching TRBD2. Looked up from germline, CDR1 is SGHTA and CDR2 is FQGNSA. The CDR3 totals 14 residues. Trimming cost V 7 bases and J 5 bases; bases outside gene matches: 5.

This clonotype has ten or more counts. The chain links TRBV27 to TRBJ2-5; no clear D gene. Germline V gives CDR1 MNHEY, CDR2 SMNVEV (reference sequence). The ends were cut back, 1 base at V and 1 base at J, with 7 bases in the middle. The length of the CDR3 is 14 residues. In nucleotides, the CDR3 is TGTGCCAGCAGTTTATACGGCTCCCAAGAGACCCAGTACTTC. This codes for CASSLYGSQETQYF.

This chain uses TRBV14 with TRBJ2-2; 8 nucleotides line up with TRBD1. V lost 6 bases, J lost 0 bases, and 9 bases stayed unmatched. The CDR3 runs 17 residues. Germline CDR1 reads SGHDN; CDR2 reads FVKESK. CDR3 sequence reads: CASRRDRGMSNTGELFF. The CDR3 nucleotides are TGTGCCAGCAGGCGAGACAGGGGAATGTCGAACACCGGGGAGCTGTTTTTT.

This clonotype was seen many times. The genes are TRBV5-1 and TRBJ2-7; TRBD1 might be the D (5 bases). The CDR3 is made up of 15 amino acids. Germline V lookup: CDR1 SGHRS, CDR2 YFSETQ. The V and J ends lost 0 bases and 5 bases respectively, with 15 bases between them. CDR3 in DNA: TGCGCCAGCAGCTTGGAAGGGCAGGGCAGCGACGAGCAGTACGTC. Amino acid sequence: CASSLEGQGSDEQYV.

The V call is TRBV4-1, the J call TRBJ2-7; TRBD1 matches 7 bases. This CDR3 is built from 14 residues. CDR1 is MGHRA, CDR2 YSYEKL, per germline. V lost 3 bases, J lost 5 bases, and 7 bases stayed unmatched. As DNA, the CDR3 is TGCGCCAGCAGCCACCCTGGACAGGTGCACGAGCAGTACGTC. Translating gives CASSHPGQVHEQYV.

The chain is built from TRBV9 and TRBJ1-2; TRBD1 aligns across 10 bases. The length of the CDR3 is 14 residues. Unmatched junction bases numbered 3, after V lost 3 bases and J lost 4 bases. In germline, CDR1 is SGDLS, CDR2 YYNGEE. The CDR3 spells CASSGGTGAYGYTF. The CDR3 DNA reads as TGTGCCAGCAGCGGCGGGACAGGGGCCTATGGCTACACCTTC. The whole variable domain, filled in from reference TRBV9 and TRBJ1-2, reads DSGVTQTPKHLITATGQRVTLRCSPRSGDLSVYWYQQSLDQGLQFLIQYYNGEERAKGNILERFSAQQFPDLHSELNLSSLELGDSALYFCASSGGTGAYGYTFGSGTRLTVV.

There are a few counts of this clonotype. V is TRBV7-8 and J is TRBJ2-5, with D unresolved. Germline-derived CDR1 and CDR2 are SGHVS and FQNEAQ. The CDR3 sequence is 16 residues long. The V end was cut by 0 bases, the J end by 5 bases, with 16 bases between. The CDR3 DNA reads TGTGCCAGCAGCTTAGCCCGCCAGTTTGGTAGGGAGACCCAGTACTTC. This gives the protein CASSLARQFGRETQYF.

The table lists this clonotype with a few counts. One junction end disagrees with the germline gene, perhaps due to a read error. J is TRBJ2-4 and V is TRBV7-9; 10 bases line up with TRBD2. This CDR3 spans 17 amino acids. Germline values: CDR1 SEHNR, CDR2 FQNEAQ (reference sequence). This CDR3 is CASSLAGDPRSPYIQYF. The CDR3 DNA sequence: TGTGCCAGCAGCCTAGCGGGGGATCCCCGTTCCCCATACATTCAGTACTTC. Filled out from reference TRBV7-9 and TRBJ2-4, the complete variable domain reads DTGVSQNPRHKITKRGQNVTFRCDPISEHNRLYWYRQTLGQGPEFLTYFQNEAQLEKSRLLSDRFSAERPKGSFSTLEIQRTEQGDSAMYLCASSLAGDPRSPYIQYFGAGTRLSVL.

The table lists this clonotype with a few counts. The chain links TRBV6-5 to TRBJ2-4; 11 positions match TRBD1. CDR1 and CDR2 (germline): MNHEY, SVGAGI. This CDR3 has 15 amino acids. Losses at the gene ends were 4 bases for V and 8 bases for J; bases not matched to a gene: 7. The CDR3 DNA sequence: TGTGCCAGCAGTTGGCAGCAGGGACAGGGGGACATTCAGTACTTC. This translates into CASSWQQGQGDIQYF.